This entry features one T cell receptor (beta chain) sequence. Its antigen is undetermined. The source of the sample is a study of T cell responses to AZD1222 COVID-19 vaccine. Study-level points and caveats: The reported proportion of spike-specific TCRs targeting unmutated variant regions was nearly half.

The V and J ends lost 0 bases and 1 base respectively, with 6 bases between them. CDR1 and CDR2 (germline): SGDLS, YYNGEE. The CDR3 covers 14 residues. Using immunoSEQ multiplex PCR, the repertoire was profiled, and TCRdb retains in-frame clones only, with some absent. The profile covers 100,000 to 120,000 clones, with roughly 92% appearing a single time and 2.5% taken by the ten largest. The sample was peripheral blood, taken 28 days after the second AZD1222 dose. The chain combines TRBV9 with TRBJ2-3; D uncertain. The sequence was collected from an adult who received the AZD1222 COVID-19 vaccine. The CDR3 is CASSVAAGTDTQYF. The CDR3, as DNA: TGTGCCAGCAGCGTAGCGGCAGGCACAGATACGCAGTATTTT.